Presented here are 14 T cell receptor beta chains from one specimen sequenced in a study of shared clonotypes between healthy human individuals. Some clones are missing from TCRdb's copy, which holds only in-frame ones; the method was immunoSEQ multiplex PCR. The sample consists of approximately 500,000 clones, over 60% of them appearing once. The sequenced sample consisted of PBMCs. Receptors were obtained from a woman in her forties in good health. Some clones in this sample may be carry-over from other donors' samples.

The V gene is TRBV7-9, the J gene TRBJ2-2; a possible D gene is TRBD2 (6 bases). The CDR3 length is 15 residues. Trimming took off 1 base at V and 4 bases at J, with 10 bases between the two ends. Germline V gene lookup returns CDR1 SEHNR and CDR2 FQNEAQ (reference sequence). The CDR3 nucleotides are TGTGCCAGCAGCTTAGGGCAGGGACTCACCGGGGAGCTGTTTTTT. Translating it yields CASSLGQGLTGELFF.

V and J are TRBV27 and TRBJ1-1; D might be TRBD1 (5 bases). The CDR3 sequence is 14 residues long. CDR1 is MNHEY and CDR2 is SMNVEV in the germline V gene (reference sequence). Between the trimmed V and J ends, which lost 3 bases and 1 base, there was a span of 9 bases. CDR3: CASSLWQGNTEAFF. CDR3 sequence (DNA): TGTGCCAGCAGTTTGTGGCAGGGGAACACTGAAGCTTTCTTT.

The genes are TRBV7-2 and TRBJ2-7; D remains unclear. Trimming pared 0 bases from V and 3 bases from J, leaving 9 bases between. The germline V gene encodes CDR1 SGHTA and CDR2 FQGNSA. This CDR3 is 14 amino acids long. Here the CDR3 DNA reads TGTGCCAGCAGCTTAGCCGGCCTTTACTACGAGCAGTACTTC. As protein: CASSLAGLYYEQYF.

This clone has just one count. The J gene is TRBJ2-5, the V gene TRBV28; a possible D gene is TRBD1 (7 bases). Germline V gives CDR1 MDHEN, CDR2 SYDVKM. This CDR3 has 16 amino acids. The V gene lost 7 bases and the J gene lost 0 bases, with 18 bases spanning the gap. In DNA, the CDR3 is TGTGCCAGCATTCCGGGGGCAGGGGGTGACCAAGAGACCCAGTACTTC. Translating gives CASIPGAGGDQETQYF.

The gene calls are TRBV19 and TRBJ1-2, with D possibly TRBD1 on 5 matching bases. This CDR3 comprises 16 residues. Trimming took off 2 bases at V and 4 bases at J, with 17 bases between the two ends. CDR1 is LNHDA, CDR2 SQIVND, per germline (reference sequence). In nucleotides, the CDR3 is TGTGCCAGTAGTATAACCAACTCCGGGACCGCCTATGGCTACACCTTC. Its protein is CASSITNSGTAYGYTF.

The chain uses TRBV5-1 and TRBJ2-7, with 10 nucleotides matching TRBD2. V was pared by 4 bases and J by 3 bases, with 7 bases of the junction left unmatched. The CDR3 runs 15 residues. Germline V gives CDR1 SGHRS, CDR2 YFSETQ. The CDR3 nucleotides are TGCGCCAGCAGCCCGTGGGTAGCGGGAGGCTACGAGCAGTACTTC. Protein product: CASSPWVAGGYEQYF.

The rearrangement links TRBV21-1 to TRBJ2-7; whether TRBD1, the table's D call, matches the DNA was not checked. TRBV21-1 corresponds to a pseudogene. The CDR3 extends over 17 amino acids. This CDR3 reads CASSKTPGQNRLSEQYF. The CDR3 nucleotides are TGTGCCAGCAGCAAAACCCCGGGACAGAACAGGCTAAGCGAGCAGTACTTC.

V gene TRBV28 combines with J gene TRBJ2-3; possible D gene TRBD2, 6 bases. V lost 8 bases and J 9 bases, leaving 18 bases between the germline ends. The germline V gene has CDR1 MDHEN and CDR2 SYDVKM. The CDR3 covers 13 residues. The CDR3 region has the DNA TGTGCCAGCCGTCTGGTGGGGACTCAGACGCAGTATTTT. Amino acids: CASRLVGTQTQYF.

The chain recombines TRBV11-2 with TRBJ1-1; a possible D gene is TRBD1 (5 bases). The CDR3 sequence is 14 residues long. From germline, CDR1 is SGHAT and CDR2 FQNNGV. The V end lost 0 bases, the J end lost 4 bases, and 9 bases lay between the germline ends. The CDR3 DNA reads as TGTGCCAGCAGCTTAGATTCGGGGACCACTGAAGCTTTCTTT. Amino acid sequence: CASSLDSGTTEAFF.

The rearrangement uses TRBV7-3 and TRBJ2-3; no clear D. The CDR3 extends over 12 amino acids. Trimming cost V 5 bases and J 5 bases, with 8 bases left between them. Germline V lookup: CDR1 SGHTA, CDR2 FQGTGA. The CDR3 DNA sequence: TGTGCCAGCAGCCCGAGAGGAGATACGCAGTATTTT. It is translated as CASSPRGDTQYF. Based on the CDR3 plus reference TRBV7-3 and TRBJ2-3, the full variable domain is GAGVSQTPSNKVTEKGKYVELRCDPISGHTALYWYRQSLGQGPEFLIYFQGTGAADDSGLPNDRFFAVRPEGSVSTLKIQRTERGDSAVYLCASSPRGDTQYFGPGTRLTVL.

In its sample, this clone was seen a few times. The rearrangement joins TRBV5-1 to TRBJ1-1; possibly TRBD1 for D (5 bases). Trimming removed 4 bases at V and 3 bases at J, with 16 bases between. CDR1 is SGHRS, CDR2 YFSETQ, per germline. This CDR3 spans 15 amino acids. CDR3 region: CASSRSGTRDTEAFF. The CDR3, as DNA: TGCGCCAGCAGCAGATCCGGGACCCGGGACACTGAAGCTTTCTTT.

The CDR3, as DNA: TGTGCAAGACGCGGGACTAGCGTAGCGGGGGAGCTGTTTTTT. Its protein product is CARRGTSVAGELFF. The rearrangement links TRBV19 to TRBJ2-2; 10 nucleotides line up with TRBD2. Germline V gene lookup returns CDR1 LNHDA and CDR2 SQIVND (reference sequence). This CDR3 has 14 residues.

The gene calls are TRBV4-2 and TRBJ2-7, with D tentatively TRBD1 (5 bases). V was clipped by 0 bases and J by 2 bases, with 11 bases between them. Germline V gene data show CDR1 as LGHNA and CDR2 as YNFKEQ. The CDR3 is made up of 15 amino acids. The DNA for the CDR3 is TGTGCCAGCAGCCAAGAGAAGGCAGGGACCTACGAGCAGTACTTC. Protein: CASSQEKAGTYEQYF.

The CDR3 loop is CATSRERTGPMNTEAFF. The CDR3 DNA reads TGTGCCACCAGCAGAGAAAGGACAGGGCCAATGAACACTGAAGCTTTCTTT. The chain is built from TRBV15 and TRBJ1-1; TRBD1 matches at 8 bases. Germline trimming cut 0 bases from V and 0 bases from J; bases unmatched to any gene: 6. Germline V gene sequence: CDR1 LNHNV, CDR2 YYDKDF (reference sequence). CDR3 length: 17 amino acids.